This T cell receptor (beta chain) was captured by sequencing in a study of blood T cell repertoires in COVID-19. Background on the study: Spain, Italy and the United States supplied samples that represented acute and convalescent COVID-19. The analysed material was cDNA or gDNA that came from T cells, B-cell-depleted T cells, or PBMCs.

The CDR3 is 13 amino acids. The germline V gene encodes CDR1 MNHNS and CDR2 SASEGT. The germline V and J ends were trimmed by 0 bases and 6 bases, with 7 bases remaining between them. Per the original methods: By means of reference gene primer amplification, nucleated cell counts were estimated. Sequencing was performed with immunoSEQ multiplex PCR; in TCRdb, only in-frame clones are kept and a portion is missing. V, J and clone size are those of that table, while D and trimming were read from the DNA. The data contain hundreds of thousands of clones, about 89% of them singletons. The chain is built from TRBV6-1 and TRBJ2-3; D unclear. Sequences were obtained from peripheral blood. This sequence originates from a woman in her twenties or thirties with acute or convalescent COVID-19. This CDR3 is CASSEAAGDTQYF. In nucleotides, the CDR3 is TGTGCCAGCAGTGAAGCTGCCGGGGATACGCAGTATTTT.